The 28 T cell receptor beta chains in this list originate from one sample, sequenced in a study of Graves' ophthalmopathy and Graves' hyperthyroidism. Amplification of the TCR beta CDR3 regions used RNA transcripts (as template). HTBI primers were employed in first-round RT-PCR, then a second-round multiplex PCR followed. TCRdb reprocessed the multiplex PCR reads via MiXCR and lists one record per CDR3 protein. The sample lists some 200,000 distinct CDR3 sequences, less than 30% occurring once. Sequencing used peripheral blood. The receptors were sampled from a man aged 50-60 years with Graves' ophthalmopathy.

There are many counts of this clonotype. The CDR3 DNA reads TGCAGCGGGGGGGACAGGGCCGAGGGGCAGTACTTC. Translation gives CSGGDRAEGQYF. The genes are TRBV29-1 and TRBJ2-7, with 9 bases identical to TRBD1. The CDR3 runs 12 residues. Trimming removed 7 bases from V and 9 bases from J; junction bases left unmatched: 10. Germline V lookup: CDR1 SQVTM, CDR2 ANQGSEA.

This rearrangement joins TRBV19 to TRBJ2-7; 8 bases map to TRBD2. Germline CDR1 reads LNHDA; CDR2 reads SQIVND (reference sequence). This CDR3 comprises 15 residues. Trimming cost V 5 bases and J 3 bases; bases outside gene matches: 9. Written as DNA, the CDR3 is TGTGCCAGTAGTGGGGGACTAGAACTTATCTACGAGCAGTACTTC. Protein: CASSGGLELIYEQYF.

The rearrangement uses TRBV15 and TRBJ2-7; D is possibly TRBD2 (5 bases). The CDR3 contains 15 residues. The germline CDR1 and CDR2 sequences are LNHNV and YYDKDF (reference sequence). V was clipped by 3 bases and J by 1 base, with 13 bases between them. Here the CDR3 DNA reads TGTGCCACCAGCAGCAAAGAGGGTTTTTCCTACGAGCAGTACTTC. Translating it yields CATSSKEGFSYEQYF.

V and J are TRBV6-2 or TRBV6-3 and TRBJ2-7, with TRBD1 identical over 7 bases. V dropped 5 bases and J dropped 2; count of bases not matched to a gene: 6. Germline CDR1 and CDR2: MNHEY and SVGEGT. This CDR3 region has 14 residues. The CDR3 sequence: CASSKTGTAYEQYF. The CDR3 coding sequence is TGTGCCAGCAGTAAGACCGGGACAGCCTACGAGCAGTACTTC.

This clonotype appeared many times. The rearrangement joins TRBV4-1 to TRBJ2-7, with D unclear. The CDR3 consists of 15 residues. Between the trimmed V and J ends, which lost 2 bases and 2 bases, there was a span of 13 bases. Per the germline V gene, CDR1 is MGHRA and CDR2 is YSYEKL. This CDR3 is CASSQNPGITYEQYF. CDR3 DNA sequence: TGCGCCAGCAGCCAAAATCCAGGTATAACCTACGAGCAGTACTTC.

This clonotype came up many times. The V and J genes are TRBV6-2 or TRBV6-3 and TRBJ1-2; a weak D match, TRBD1 (6 bases). CDR1 MNHEY and CDR2 SVGEGT come from the germline V gene. This CDR3 has 16 amino acids. V was trimmed by 6 bases and J by 0 bases, leaving 17 bases between them. The CDR3 sequence is CASRRGASASNYGYTF. The DNA for the CDR3 is TGTGCCAGCAGGAGGGGGGCGTCGGCCTCTAACTATGGCTACACCTTC.

Many counts were recorded for this clonotype. The gene calls are TRBV2 and TRBJ1-1, with TRBD1 matching 7 bases. Per the germline V gene, CDR1 is SNHLY and CDR2 is FYNNEI. The CDR3 is made up of 16 amino acids. V shed 4 bases and J 3 bases; nucleotides not matched to a gene: 11. CDR3 in amino acids: CASSGSRDRAYTEAFF. As DNA, the CDR3 is TGTGCCAGCAGTGGGTCCCGGGACAGAGCTTACACTGAAGCTTTCTTT.

CDR3 region: CASRGRGGLGTEAFF. The CDR3 nucleotides are TGTGCCAGCAGAGGACGGGGGGGCTTGGGCACTGAAGCTTTCTTT. The rearrangement joins TRBV28 to TRBJ1-1, with a weak D call TRBD1 (6 bases). CDR3 length: 15 amino acids. Between the trimmed V and J ends, which lost 6 bases and 4 bases, there was a span of 18 bases. The germline gives CDR1 MDHEN, CDR2 SYDVKM.

There are a few counts of this clonotype. The CDR3 does not close with the conserved phenylalanine or tryptophan, likely indicating a read error. The chain links TRBV28 to TRBJ2-5; D possibly corresponds to TRBD1 (5 bases). V lost 7 bases and J 2 bases, leaving 17 bases between the germline ends. Germline V gives CDR1 MDHEN, CDR2 SYDVKM. The CDR3 is made up of 15 amino acids. For the CDR3, the DNA is TGTGCCAGCAACCTATGGGGCTTTCCACAAGAGACCCAGTACCTC. It codes for CASNLWGFPQETQYL.

This clonotype is a singleton in its sample. V is TRBV24-1 and J is TRBJ2-5, with TRBD1 identical over 8 bases. Germline V gene sequence: CDR1 KGHDR, CDR2 SFDVKD. This CDR3 is 13 amino acids long. The V segment lost 9 bases and the J segment 2 bases; nucleotides outside the gene matches: 4. The CDR3 region is CATGTGAQETQYF. The DNA for the CDR3 is TGTGCCACCGGGACAGGCGCACAAGAGACCCAGTACTTC.

This chain connects TRBV6-1 to TRBJ2-7, with 11 bases that match TRBD2. In germline, CDR1 is MNHNS, CDR2 SASEGT. V lost 3 bases, J lost 3 bases, and 4 bases stayed unmatched. The CDR3 length is 15 residues. CDR3 nucleotide sequence: TGTGCCAGCAGTGACGGACTAGCGGGTTACTACGAGCAGTACTTC. Amino acids: CASSDGLAGYYEQYF.

This clonotype was detected many times. Just one base apart from a much larger clone, this may be a read error. The rearrangement joins TRBV6-2 or TRBV6-3 to TRBJ1-5, with D tentatively TRBD1 (5 bases). CDR1 is MNHEY and CDR2 is SVGEGT in the germline V gene. CDR3 length equals 16 residues. The V and J ends lost 2 bases and 3 bases respectively, with 14 bases between them. CDR3 bases: TGTGCCAGCAGTTACATTGGGGCCTCTCCCAATCAGCCCCAGCATTTT. It codes for CASSYIGASPNQPQHF.

The V gene is TRBV6-1, the J gene TRBJ1-2; no firm D call. The V end lost 0 bases, the J end lost 2 bases, and 7 bases lay between the germline ends. The CDR3 spans 14 residues. From germline, CDR1 is MNHNS and CDR2 SASEGT. As DNA, the CDR3 is TGTGCCAGCAGTGAAGCGGGCAGGAACTATGGCTACACCTTC. This codes for CASSEAGRNYGYTF.

This clonotype was observed many times. V usage is TRBV2 and J usage is TRBJ1-6; D gene ambiguous. Germline CDR1 and CDR2: SNHLY and FYNNEI. V lost 1 base and J 10 bases, leaving 2 bases between the germline ends. The CDR3 is made up of 11 amino acids. In nucleotides, the CDR3 is TGTGCCAGCAGTGAAGGATCACCCCTCCACTTT. Its translation: CASSEGSPLHF.

This clonotype came up once. The chain uses TRBV7-3 and TRBJ2-2; D is perhaps TRBD2 (6 bases). CDR1 and CDR2 from the germline V gene are SGHTA and FQGTGA. The CDR3 has 15 amino acids. V dropped 2 bases and J dropped 1 base, with 8 bases sitting between them. CDR3 bases: TGTGCCAGCAGCTTACTAGCGAAGAACACCGGGGAGCTGTTTTTT. Residues: CASSLLAKNTGELFF.

Ten or more counts support this clonotype. The V gene is TRBV2, the J gene TRBJ2-2, with D possibly called TRBD1 or TRBD2 (5 bases each). The CDR3 extends over 13 amino acids. CDR1 and CDR2 (germline): SNHLY, FYNNEI. V gave up 7 bases and J gave up 7 bases, with 13 bases separating them. This chain's CDR3 is CASKLGTGGELFF. Written as DNA, the CDR3 is TGTGCCAGCAAGTTGGGGACGGGCGGGGAGCTGTTTTTT.

At least ten counts were recorded for this clonotype. The chain links TRBV6-5 to TRBJ2-6; unclear D gene. V was cut by 4 bases and J by 0 bases, with 7 bases left in between. Germline lookup yields CDR1 MNHEY and CDR2 SVGAGI. This CDR3 is built from 15 residues. The CDR3 loop is CASSSFFSGANVLTF. The CDR3 coding sequence is TGTGCCAGCAGTTCTTTCTTCTCTGGGGCCAACGTCCTGACTTTC.

This sequence joins TRBV7-8 and TRBJ2-7, with 7 bases matching TRBD1. The CDR3 covers 12 residues. Germline lookup yields CDR1 SGHVS and CDR2 FQNEAQ. Trimming took 6 bases from V and 7 from J; bases not matched to a gene: 6. CDR3: CASRGGIGEQYF. CDR3 nucleotide sequence: TGTGCCAGCAGAGGGGGCATTGGGGAGCAGTACTTC.

In its sample, this clonotype was seen many times. This chain links TRBV24-1 with TRBJ2-7; D call uncertain. Germline CDR1 is KGHDR and CDR2 is SFDVKD. There are 13 residues in the CDR3. V was cut by 9 bases and J by 6 bases, with 17 bases left in between. The CDR3 sequence: CATPVPLAIEQYF. CDR3 coding DNA: TGTGCCACCCCCGTTCCTTTGGCCATCGAGCAGTACTTC.

This rearrangement joins TRBV20-1 to TRBJ2-5; 7 bases are shared with TRBD2. The germline gives CDR1 DFQATT, CDR2 SNEGSKA (reference sequence). The CDR3 spans 16 residues. V was clipped by 0 bases and J by 4 bases; unmatched bases: 11. The CDR3 region has the DNA TGCAGTGCTAGAGATTCCCGAGCGGGAACACGAGAGACCCAGTACTTC. This translates into CSARDSRAGTRETQYF.

This clonotype occurred many times. The chain uses TRBV29-1 and TRBJ2-7; the match to TRBD2 covers 11 bases. This CDR3 has 13 amino acids. J lost 5 bases, V lost 6 bases, and 6 bases had no gene match. Germline V lookup: CDR1 SQVTM, CDR2 ANQGSEA. The CDR3 loop reads CSVLLAGDHEQYF. The CDR3 nucleotides read TGCAGCGTCTTACTAGCGGGAGACCACGAGCAGTACTTC.

This clonotype was seen many times. This may be a read error, as it is one base from a much larger clone. V usage is TRBV6-5 and J usage is TRBJ2-2; 13 nucleotides line up with TRBD2. CDR3 size: 17 residues. Germline values: CDR1 MNHEY, CDR2 SVGAGI. The CDR3 DNA is TGTGCCAGCAGTTCCGGACTAGCGGGAGTTGTTACCGGGGAGCTGCTTTTT. Its protein product is CASSSGLAGVVTGELLF.

This clonotype was detected many times. The V gene is TRBV6-1, the J gene TRBJ2-5; D unclear. There are 13 residues in the CDR3. Trimming took 8 bases from V and 5 from J, leaving 15 bases between them. CDR1 and CDR2 (germline): MNHNS, SASEGT. CDR3 sequence: CASGLGGKETQYF. The CDR3 DNA is TGTGCCAGCGGCTTGGGTGGGAAGGAGACCCAGTACTTC.

This clonotype was counted ten times or more. The gene calls are TRBV6-5 and TRBJ1-2; no firm D call. The ends were cut back, 6 bases at V and 4 bases at J, with 12 bases in the middle. Germline V gives CDR1 MNHEY, CDR2 SVGAGI. This CDR3 spans 13 amino acids. The CDR3 sequence is CASSPARLYGYTF. Written as DNA, the CDR3 is TGTGCCAGCAGCCCCGCCCGGCTCTATGGCTACACCTTC.

This sequence joins TRBV6-5 and TRBJ2-4; 8 bases map to TRBD2. CDR1 MNHEY and CDR2 SVGAGI come from the germline V gene. There are 17 residues in the CDR3. V shed 0 bases and J 8 bases; nucleotides not matched to a gene: 12. The CDR3 region is CASSYSFRGGARDIQYF. The CDR3 DNA is TGTGCCAGCAGTTACTCATTTCGGGGGGGGGCTCGGGACATTCAGTACTTC.

The chain combines TRBV12-3 or TRBV12-4 with TRBJ2-2; tentative D call: TRBD2 (6 bases). The length of the CDR3 is 15 residues. The V gene lost 5 bases and the J gene lost 1 base, with 11 bases spanning the gap. The CDR3 region has the DNA TGTGCCAGCAGTCCCGGGGGACTGAACACCGGGGAGCTGTTTTTT. Translating gives CASSPGGLNTGELFF.

This clonotype was picked up many times. This sequence joins TRBV6-5 and TRBJ1-2; no firm D call. The germline CDR1 and CDR2 sequences are MNHEY and SVGAGI. CDR3 size: 13 residues. The V end lost 2 bases, the J end lost 3 bases, and 7 bases lay between the germline ends. The CDR3 protein is CASSYDSHYGYTF. CDR3 DNA sequence: TGTGCCAGCAGTTACGATTCCCACTATGGCTACACCTTC.

V gene TRBV7-2 combines with J gene TRBJ2-7; 7 positions match TRBD2. This CDR3 region has 14 residues. The germline V gene has CDR1 SGHTA and CDR2 FQGNSA. After removal of 4 bases from V and 2 bases from J, the junction contained 5 bases not matched to a gene. CDR3 in DNA: TGTGCCAGCAGCTCCTCTAGCGGTGCCTACGAGCAGTACTTC. Amino acid sequence: CASSSSSGAYEQYF.